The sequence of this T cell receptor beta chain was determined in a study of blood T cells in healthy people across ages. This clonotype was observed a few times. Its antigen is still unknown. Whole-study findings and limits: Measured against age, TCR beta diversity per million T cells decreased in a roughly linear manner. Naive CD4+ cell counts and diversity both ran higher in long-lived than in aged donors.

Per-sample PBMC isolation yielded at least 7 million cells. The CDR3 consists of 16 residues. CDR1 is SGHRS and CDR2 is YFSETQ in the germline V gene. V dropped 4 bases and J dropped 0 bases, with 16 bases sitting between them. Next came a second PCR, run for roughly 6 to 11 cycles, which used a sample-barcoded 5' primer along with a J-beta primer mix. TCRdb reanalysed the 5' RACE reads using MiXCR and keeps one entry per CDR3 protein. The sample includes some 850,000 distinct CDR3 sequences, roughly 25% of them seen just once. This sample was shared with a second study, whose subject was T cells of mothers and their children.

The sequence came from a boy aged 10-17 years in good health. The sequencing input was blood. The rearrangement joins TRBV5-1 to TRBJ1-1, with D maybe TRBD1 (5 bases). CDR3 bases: TGCGCCAGCAGCCACCCTACAGACAGCCTGAACACTGAAGCTTTCTTT. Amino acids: CASSHPTDSLNTEAFF.